This TCR beta chain was retrieved from a study of blood T cell repertoires in COVID-19. The wider study: Samples representing acute and convalescent COVID-19 were sourced from the United States, Italy and Spain. Sample material is recorded as cDNA or gDNA derived from T cells, B-cell-depleted T cells, or PBMCs.

Source study methods: Counts of nucleated cells, estimated from reference gene primer amplification, were obtained. Generated by immunoSEQ multiplex PCR, the TCRdb table keeps only in-frame clones and is missing some. V and J calls and clone size follow that table, whereas D and trimming were derived from the DNA. The sample holds some 150,000 clones, 75% to 85% seen once. Germline V gene data show CDR1 as SEHNR and CDR2 as FQNEAQ (reference sequence). V shed 3 bases, J shed 3 bases, and the junction held 2 bases outside the gene matches. The CDR3 has 14 amino acids. The material sequenced was peripheral blood. The rearrangement links TRBV7-9 to TRBJ2-3, with 8 bases matching TRBD1. This TCR came from a man aged 55 to 70 with acute or convalescent COVID-19. The CDR3 bases are TGTGCCAGCAGCTTGGACAGGGAGACAGATACGCAGTATTTT. Its protein product is CASSLDRETDTQYF.